The entry below gives a single TCR beta chain sequence along with its context. Its antigen is currently not known. Base qualities are not provided; no much larger clone lies one nucleotide away. This record comes from a study of patients and donors after allogeneic stem cell transplantation (dated by TCRdb to between 2020 and 2021). The library came from RT-PCR. Sequencing used a NextSeq 550. TCRdb reprocessing: public reads trimmed at Q25 with fastp, clones called with MiXCR, in-frame beta chains kept. Entries that share a CDR3 protein sequence are merged under the most common genes and DNA. The table for this sample lists 200,000 to 250,000 distinct CDR3 sequences; less than 15% of them were counted only once. Roughly 11% of the sample is held by the ten biggest clonotypes. V loses 6 bases of germline sequence and J loses 5 bases, and the interval between the two ends is 10 bases. Sequences LNHDA (CDR1) and SQIVND (CDR2) are obtained from the germline V gene (reference sequence). Counted from cysteine to phenylalanine, this CDR3 has 13 amino acids. This entry keeps only the CDR3 DNA: 39 bases, framed from base 1.

This receptor chain uses TRBV19 and TRBJ2-2, with the identity of the D gene unclear. Sequenced material: blood, either unsorted or a sorted T cell fraction (not recorded which). This TCR was sampled from a human donor who was either an allogeneic HSCT recipient or a stem cell or donor lymphocyte infusion donor (not recorded which). It is not recorded whose cells these are; they may come from a transplant donor. The encoded CDR3 is CASSKPQTGELFF. In nucleotides, the sequence is TGTGCCAGTAGCAAACCACAAACCGGGGAGCTGTTTTTT.